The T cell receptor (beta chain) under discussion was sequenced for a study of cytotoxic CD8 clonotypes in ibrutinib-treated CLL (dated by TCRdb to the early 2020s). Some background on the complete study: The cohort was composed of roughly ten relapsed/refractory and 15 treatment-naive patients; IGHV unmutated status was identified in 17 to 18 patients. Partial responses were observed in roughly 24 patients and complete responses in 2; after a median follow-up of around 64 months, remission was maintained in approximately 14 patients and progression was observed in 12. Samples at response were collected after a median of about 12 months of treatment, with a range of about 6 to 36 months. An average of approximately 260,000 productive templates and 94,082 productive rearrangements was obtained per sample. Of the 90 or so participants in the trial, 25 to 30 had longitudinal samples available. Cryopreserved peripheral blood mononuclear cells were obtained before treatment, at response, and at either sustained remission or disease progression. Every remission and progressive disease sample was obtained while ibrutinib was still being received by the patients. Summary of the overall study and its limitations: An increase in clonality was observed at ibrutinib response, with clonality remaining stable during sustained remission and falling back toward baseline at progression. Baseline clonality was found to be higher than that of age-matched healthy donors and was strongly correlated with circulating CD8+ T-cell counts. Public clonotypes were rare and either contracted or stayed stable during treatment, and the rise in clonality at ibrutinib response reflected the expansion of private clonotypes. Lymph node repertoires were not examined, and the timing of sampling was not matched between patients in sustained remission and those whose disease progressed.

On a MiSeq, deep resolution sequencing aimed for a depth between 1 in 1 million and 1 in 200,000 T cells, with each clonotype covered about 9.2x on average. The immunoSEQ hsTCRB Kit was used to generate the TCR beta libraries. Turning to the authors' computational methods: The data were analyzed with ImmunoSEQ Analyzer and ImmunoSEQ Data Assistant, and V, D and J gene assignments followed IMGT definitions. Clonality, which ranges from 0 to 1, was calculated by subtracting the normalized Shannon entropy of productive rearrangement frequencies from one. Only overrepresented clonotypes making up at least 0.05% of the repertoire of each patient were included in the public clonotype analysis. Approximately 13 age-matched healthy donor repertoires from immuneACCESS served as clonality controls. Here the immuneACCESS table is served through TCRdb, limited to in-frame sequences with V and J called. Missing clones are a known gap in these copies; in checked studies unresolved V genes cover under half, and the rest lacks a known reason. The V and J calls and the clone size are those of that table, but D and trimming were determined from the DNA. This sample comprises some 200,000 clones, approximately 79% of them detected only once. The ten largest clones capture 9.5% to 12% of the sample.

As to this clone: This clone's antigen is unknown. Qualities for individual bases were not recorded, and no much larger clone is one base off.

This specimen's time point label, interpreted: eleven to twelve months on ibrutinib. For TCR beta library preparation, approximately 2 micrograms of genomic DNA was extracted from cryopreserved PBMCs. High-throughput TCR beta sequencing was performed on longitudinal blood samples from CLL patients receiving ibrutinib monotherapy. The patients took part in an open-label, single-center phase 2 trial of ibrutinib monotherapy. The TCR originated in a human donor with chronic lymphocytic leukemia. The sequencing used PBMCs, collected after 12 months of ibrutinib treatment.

At the DNA level, the sequence is TGTGCCAGCAGCGTAGAGCTAGCGGCTCGACCAGATACGCAGTATTTT. Its protein reads: CASSVELAARPDTQYF. The sequence joins TRBV9 to TRBJ2-3, and 7 junctional nucleotides match TRBD2. From the cysteine up to the phenylalanine, the CDR3 has a length of 16 residues. CDR3 DNA is the only sequence kept; it has 48 bases, read in frame from the first base. From a lookup of the germline V gene, CDR1 and CDR2 are SGDLS and YYNGEE. Trimming accounts for 0 bases at V and 4 bases at J, while the number of junction bases matched to no gene is 8.